One and the same sample provided the 32 T cell receptor beta chains below, sequenced in a study of shared clonotypes between healthy human individuals. Assay used: immunoSEQ multiplex PCR; TCRdb lists only in-frame clones, some missing. This table has about 530,000 clones, 90% to 96% appearing once. The sequenced material came from naive CD4+ T cells sorted from blood. Subset of the sample: CD45RA+ positively selected. The receptors derive from a woman aged 30 to 39 in good health.

This clone has only one observation. This sequence joins TRBV30 and TRBJ1-2, with D maybe TRBD1 (5 bases). The V gene's germline CDR1 is GTSNPN and CDR2 SVGIG (reference sequence). The CDR3 spans 14 residues. Trimming pared 4 bases from V and 4 bases from J, leaving 16 bases between. The CDR3 coding sequence is TGTGCCTGGATTCCCAGGGTGATCAGCTATGGCTACACCTTC. It specifies CAWIPRVISYGYTF.

This clone came up once. The chain couples TRBV6-6 to TRBJ2-1; no definite D call. The CDR3 contains 13 residues. Germline V gives CDR1 MNHNY, CDR2 SVGAGI (reference sequence). Trimming cost V 4 bases and J 6 bases, with 10 bases left between them. The CDR3 DNA is TGTGCCAGCAGTTGGGATTCGGGCAATGAGCAGTTCTTC. Encoded protein: CASSWDSGNEQFF.

The chain couples TRBV5-1 to TRBJ2-1; the match to TRBD1 covers 8 bases. This CDR3 region has 15 residues. The germline gives CDR1 SGHRS, CDR2 YFSETQ. After removal of 4 bases from V and 4 bases from J, the junction contained 7 bases not matched to a gene. The DNA of the CDR3 is TGCGCCAGCAGCCAGGGACAGGTCTATTACAATGAGCAGTTCTTC. Protein: CASSQGQVYYNEQFF.

This chain uses TRBV28 with TRBJ2-1; D not resolved. Germline-derived CDR1 and CDR2 are MDHEN and SYDVKM. Deletions cut 10 bases from V and 8 bases from J, with 15 bases between. CDR3 length: 12 residues. The CDR3 DNA sequence: TGTGCCACCAAAGACCCCGCGGATGAGCAGTTCTTC. This sequence encodes CATKDPADEQFF.

This clone has just a few counts. Other DNA sequences in this sample translate to the same CDR3. The V call is TRBV5-4, the J call TRBJ1-4; tentatively, D is TRBD1 (5 bases). Looked up from germline, CDR1 is SGHNT and CDR2 is YYREEE (reference sequence). The CDR3 runs 13 residues. V lost 1 base and J 4 bases, leaving 5 bases between the germline ends. The CDR3 is CASSLQGNEKLFF. DNA for the CDR3: TGTGCCAGCAGCTTGCAGGGTAATGAAAAACTGTTTTTT.

This clone was observed a single time. The chain couples TRBV19 to TRBJ2-1, with TRBD2 identical over 7 bases. This CDR3 region has 12 residues. In germline, CDR1 is LNHDA, CDR2 SQIVND (reference sequence). J gave up 7 bases and V 6 bases, and 3 bases lay outside the gene matches. CDR3 nucleotides: TGTGCCAGTAGGATGGGGGGGAATGAGCAGTTCTTC. This sequence encodes CASRMGGNEQFF.

The chain joins TRBV5-1 to TRBJ1-2, with 7 bases identical to TRBD1. V lost 2 bases and J lost 4; bases outside the gene matches: 2. Germline loops: CDR1 SGHRS, CDR2 YFSETQ. The CDR3 is made up of 13 amino acids. The chain's CDR3 is CASSLQGTYGYTF. The DNA of the CDR3 is TGCGCCAGCAGCTTACAGGGGACCTATGGCTACACCTTC.

The chain uses TRBV28 and TRBJ1-3, with D possibly matching TRBD1 (5 bases). The V and J ends lost 1 base and 0 bases respectively, with 10 bases between them. The CDR3 spans 16 residues. Germline assignment: CDR1 MDHEN and CDR2 SYDVKM. The CDR3 spells CASSLSGTYSGNTIYF. In DNA, the CDR3 is TGTGCCAGCAGTTTATCCGGGACCTACTCTGGAAACACCATATATTTT.

The V and J genes are TRBV18 and TRBJ2-3; perhaps TRBD2 as D (6 bases). V lost 5 bases to trimming and J lost 1 base, with 10 bases between them. CDR3 length: 14 amino acids. Germline CDR1 reads KGHSH; CDR2 reads LQKENI. CDR3 coding DNA: TGTGCCAGCTCAAAGGCTAGCGGCACAGATACGCAGTATTTT. Its protein product is CASSKASGTDTQYF.

The chain joins TRBV4-1 to TRBJ1-5, with D possibly being TRBD1 (5 bases). Germline V gives CDR1 MGHRA, CDR2 YSYEKL. V was clipped by 2 bases and J by 7 bases, with 12 bases between them. The CDR3 totals 14 residues. CDR3 protein: CASSQWGGGQPQHF. DNA of the CDR3: TGCGCCAGCAGCCAATGGGGGGGTGGACAGCCCCAGCATTTT.

This clone was found a few times. The DNA for the CDR3 is TGTGCCATCAGCGGCGGGGAGTGGTATGGCTACACCTTC. This sequence encodes CAISGGEWYGYTF. The chain is built from TRBV10-3 and TRBJ1-2; D is unresolved. The CDR3 contains 13 residues. V was shortened by 6 bases and J by 5 bases, with 13 bases between the two germline ends. Germline CDR1 and CDR2: ENHRY and SYGVKD.

The chain couples TRBV28 to TRBJ1-5, with 8 nucleotides matching TRBD1. V lost 5 bases, J lost 5 bases, and 8 bases stayed unmatched. There are 15 residues in the CDR3. Germline values: CDR1 MDHEN, CDR2 SYDVKM. CDR3 in amino acids: CASSGTTGGDQPQHF. The CDR3 bases are TGTGCCAGCAGTGGCACAACAGGGGGAGATCAGCCCCAGCATTTT.

A single count supports this clone. The gene calls are TRBV6-5 and TRBJ2-5, with a tentative D call TRBD2 (5 bases). Germline CDR1 is MNHEY and CDR2 is SVGAGI. The CDR3 is 14 residues long. Trimming took 5 bases from V and 0 from J, leaving 10 bases between them. CDR3 sequence reads: CASSGSGYQETQYF. CDR3 DNA: TGTGCCAGCAGTGGGTCGGGGTACCAAGAGACCCAGTACTTC.

This rearrangement joins TRBV11-2 to TRBJ2-1; no reliable D call. V was pared by 5 bases and J by 5 bases, with 4 bases between. CDR1 is SGHAT and CDR2 is FQNNGV in the germline V gene. The CDR3 consists of 11 residues. The CDR3 sequence: CASSLNNEQFF. In DNA form, the CDR3 reads TGTGCCAGCAGCCTAAACAATGAGCAGTTCTTC.

This chain uses TRBV28 with TRBJ2-5; tentative D call: TRBD2 (5 bases). Trimming took off 3 bases at V and 13 bases at J, with 18 bases between the two ends. The germline V gene has CDR1 MDHEN and CDR2 SYDVKM. The CDR3 sequence is 13 residues long. CDR3 residues: CASSFRLRGFVYF. In nucleotides, the CDR3 is TGTGCCAGCAGTTTCCGACTCCGGGGTTTTGTGTACTTC.

This clone came up a few times. This sequence joins TRBV30 and TRBJ2-2; D possibly corresponds to TRBD2 (5 bases). The CDR3 covers 11 residues. CDR1 GTSNPN and CDR2 SVGIG come from the germline V gene (reference sequence). The V end lost 8 bases, the J end lost 4 bases, and 8 bases lay between the germline ends. The CDR3 nucleotides read TGTGCCGGAGGACGCACCGGGGAGCTGTTTTTT. Its protein is CAGGRTGELFF.

The genes are TRBV2 and TRBJ1-5, with 12 positions matching TRBD1. This CDR3 has 15 residues. Germline V lookup: CDR1 SNHLY, CDR2 FYNNEI. V shed 4 bases and J 6 bases; nucleotides not matched to a gene: 4. The DNA of the CDR3 is TGTGCCAGCAGTGGGCGGGACAGGGGGCGTCAGCCCCAGCATTTT. This codes for CASSGRDRGRQPQHF. The variable domain in full, completed from reference TRBV2 and TRBJ1-5, reads EPEVTQTPSHQVTQMGQEVILRCVPISNHLYFYWYRQILGQKVEFLVSFYNNEISEKSEIFDDQFSVERPDGSNFTLKIRSTKLEDSAMYFCASSGRDRGRQPQHFGDGTRLSIL.

The chain has TRBV6-5 and TRBJ2-2; no definite D call. Germline-derived CDR1 and CDR2 are MNHEY and SVGAGI. Trimming took off 2 bases at V and 1 base at J, with 8 bases between the two ends. This CDR3 spans 15 amino acids. The CDR3 region is CASSYVGVNTGELFF. The CDR3, as DNA: TGTGCCAGCAGTTACGTTGGGGTGAACACCGGGGAGCTGTTTTTT.

The V and J genes are TRBV10-1 and TRBJ1-1; 7 positions agree with TRBD1. This CDR3 is 13 amino acids long. Looked up from germline, CDR1 is WNHNN and CDR2 is SYGVQD (reference sequence). J lost 3 bases, V lost 6 bases, and 4 bases had no gene match. CDR3 residues: CASSPGQYTEAFF. The CDR3 DNA sequence: TGCGCCAGCAGCCCGGGACAGTACACTGAAGCTTTCTTT.

The chain combines TRBV5-4 with TRBJ2-5; 12 positions agree with TRBD2. V gave up 1 base and J gave up 5 bases; unmatched junction bases: 6. CDR1 is SGHNT, CDR2 YYREEE, per germline (reference sequence). CDR3 length equals 16 residues. CDR3 bases: TGTGCCAGCAGCTTGAGACTAGCGGGAGATTCTGAGACCCAGTACTTC. This encodes CASSLRLAGDSETQYF.

The chain couples TRBV5-6 to TRBJ1-5; TRBD1 aligns across 10 bases. With V trimmed by 3 bases and J by 6 bases, 12 bases remained unmatched. There are 17 residues in the CDR3. Germline CDR1 is SGHDT and CDR2 is YYEEEE. CDR3 residues: CASSSSYPRQGAQPQHF. The CDR3 DNA is TGTGCCAGCAGCTCCTCCTACCCGAGACAGGGGGCTCAGCCCCAGCATTTT.

This chain connects TRBV18 to TRBJ2-5, with D perhaps TRBD2 (5 bases). CDR3 length equals 13 residues. The ends were cut back, 3 bases at V and 3 bases at J, with 8 bases in the middle. Germline CDR1 KGHSH, CDR2 LQKENI. CDR3 sequence reads: CASSPTIKETQYF. The CDR3 nucleotides read TGTGCCAGCTCACCGACTATAAAAGAGACCCAGTACTTC.

Comment on this clone: Distinct nucleotide sequences in the sample also encode this CDR3. The rearrangement links TRBV5-1 to TRBJ2-3, with a tentative D call TRBD1 (5 bases). The germline gives CDR1 SGHRS, CDR2 YFSETQ. The CDR3 is made up of 13 amino acids. V was cut by 2 bases and J by 1 base, with 5 bases left in between. CDR3 region: CASSLQGTDTQYF. The DNA of the CDR3 is TGCGCCAGCAGCTTACAGGGCACAGATACGCAGTATTTT.

V is TRBV20-1 and J is TRBJ1-5; D might be TRBD1 (5 bases). Per germline, CDR1 DFQATT and CDR2 SNEGSKA (reference sequence). There are 11 residues in the CDR3. V was cut by 5 bases and J by 9 bases, with 11 bases left in between. CDR3 residues: CSAAGGRPQHF. The CDR3 coding sequence is TGCAGTGCTGCGGGGGGTCGGCCCCAGCATTTT.

The J gene is TRBJ2-7, the V gene TRBV4-2; 8 bases align to TRBD2. CDR3 length: 14 residues. The junction had 5 bases not matched to a gene; V was cut back by 3 bases and J by 4 bases. Germline V lookup: CDR1 LGHNA, CDR2 YNFKEQ. CDR3 residues: CASSHPGGPYEQYF. The CDR3 DNA sequence: TGTGCCAGCAGCCACCCGGGGGGGCCGTACGAGCAGTACTTC.

Turning to this clone: The same CDR3 also results from other DNA sequences found in this sample. This chain uses TRBV19 with TRBJ2-3; D remains ambiguous. Germline assignment: CDR1 LNHDA and CDR2 SQIVND (reference sequence). The germline V and J ends were trimmed by 3 bases and 1 base, with 11 bases remaining between them. The CDR3 contains 15 residues. Here the CDR3 DNA reads TGTGCCAGTAGTATTGTAAGGGCGGGCACAGATACGCAGTATTTT. Translated, it gives CASSIVRAGTDTQYF.

The rearrangement joins TRBV19 to TRBJ1-5; 11 bases are a match to TRBD1. The CDR3 is made up of 16 amino acids. Per germline, CDR1 LNHDA and CDR2 SQIVND (reference sequence). J gave up 4 bases and V 7 bases, and 9 bases lay outside the gene matches. CDR3 loop: CASTNRDRGTNQPQHF. The CDR3 DNA reads as TGTGCCAGTACCAACCGGGACAGGGGGACTAATCAGCCCCAGCATTTT. The entire variable domain, with the rest obtained from reference TRBV19 and TRBJ1-5, is as follows: DGGITQSPKYLFRKEGQNVTLSCEQNLNHDAMYWYRQDPGQGLRLIYYSQIVNDFQKGDIAEGYSVSREKKESFPLTVTSAQKNPTAFYLCASTNRDRGTNQPQHFGDGTRLSIL.

The chain has TRBV2 and TRBJ2-3; D may be TRBD2 (5 bases). The germline gives CDR1 SNHLY, CDR2 FYNNEI. V lost 7 bases and J 4 bases, leaving 12 bases between the germline ends. The CDR3 length is 13 residues. For the CDR3, the DNA is TGTGCCAGCACCCCGGGGAGCGCAGATACGCAGTATTTT. Translating gives CASTPGSADTQYF.

The chain joins TRBV5-1 to TRBJ2-7, with D maybe TRBD1 (6 bases). This CDR3 has 14 amino acids. V was clipped by 7 bases and J by 2 bases, with 16 bases between them. The V gene's germline CDR1 is SGHRS and CDR2 YFSETQ. CDR3 protein: CASSRGDRTYEQYF. CDR3 nucleotides: TGCGCCAGCTCCCGCGGAGACAGGACCTACGAGCAGTACTTC.

The V and J genes are TRBV28 and TRBJ2-7; D is unresolved. CDR1 MDHEN and CDR2 SYDVKM come from the germline V gene. The length of the CDR3 is 11 residues. V was shortened by 6 bases and J by 3 bases, with 6 bases between the two germline ends. CDR3 loop: CASRGFYEQYF. The CDR3 DNA follows: TGTGCCAGCAGGGGCTTCTACGAGCAGTACTTC.

CDR3 nucleotide sequence: TGTGCCAGTAGTATAGATCCGGGGTCGACAGGGCTAACCTACGAGCAGTACTTC. It codes for CASSIDPGSTGLTYEQYF. V and J are TRBV19 and TRBJ2-7; 7 bases map to TRBD1. V shed 0 bases, J shed 2 bases, and the junction held 13 bases outside the gene matches. CDR1 and CDR2 from the germline V gene are LNHDA and SQIVND (reference sequence). This CDR3 is 18 amino acids long.

V and J are TRBV7-9 and TRBJ1-3, with TRBD1 matching 8 bases. The CDR3 has 16 amino acids. Trimming at V came to 5 bases and at J to 0 bases, leaving 6 bases not matched to a gene. CDR1 is SEHNR, CDR2 FQNEAQ, per germline (reference sequence). CDR3 residues: CASSPDRALSGNTIYF. The CDR3 coding sequence is TGTGCCAGCAGCCCGGACAGGGCCCTCTCTGGAAACACCATATATTTT.